Below, 27 T cell receptor beta chains from the same sample are listed, as sequenced in a study of blood T cell repertoires in COVID-19. Generated by immunoSEQ multiplex PCR, the TCRdb table keeps only in-frame clones and is missing some. The table has about 300,000 clones, around 92% seen once. The specimen sequenced was peripheral blood. The receptor set was obtained from a man younger than 35 who had recovered from COVID-19.

The rearrangement uses TRBV10-3 and TRBJ2-7, with 9 bases that match TRBD1. From germline, CDR1 is ENHRY and CDR2 SYGVKD. V trimming: 10 bases; J trimming: 0 bases; junction bases outside the gene matches: 4. The CDR3 is made up of 13 amino acids. In DNA form, the CDR3 reads TGTGCCACGTGGACAGGGGACTCCTACGAGCAGTACTTC. The encoded protein is CATWTGDSYEQYF.

This chain uses TRBV6-5 with TRBJ1-2; maybe TRBD1 (5 bases). Trimming stripped 6 bases from V and 4 bases from J, with 15 bases between. The germline gives CDR1 MNHEY, CDR2 SVGAGI. The CDR3 is made up of 14 amino acids. CDR3 protein: CASSSRGGGYGYTF. The CDR3 coding sequence is TGTGCCAGCAGCTCTCGGGGCGGGGGCTATGGCTACACCTTC.

The rearrangement uses TRBV7-3 and TRBJ1-6; the D gene is possibly TRBD1 (5 bases). V was cut by 5 bases and J by 7 bases, with 18 bases left in between. This CDR3 region has 16 residues. The V gene's germline CDR1 is SGHTA and CDR2 FQGTGA. In DNA, the CDR3 is TGTGCCAGCAGCCCCTCCCCAGGACAACAGAATTCACCCCTCCACTTT. Its translation: CASSPSPGQQNSPLHF. Variable domain in full (rest from reference TRBV7-3 and TRBJ1-6): GAGVSQTPSNKVTEKGKYVELRCDPISGHTALYWYRQSLGQGPEFLIYFQGTGAADDSGLPNDRFFAVRPEGSVSTLKIQRTERGDSAVYLCASSPSPGQQNSPLHFGNGTRLTVT.

This chain links TRBV5-4 with TRBJ2-1; 9 nucleotides match TRBD2. Germline CDR1 SGHNT, CDR2 YYREEE (reference sequence). The J segment lost 1 base and the V segment lost 9 bases, leaving 11 bases of the junction unmatched. The CDR3 extends over 16 amino acids. CDR3: CATTGRREGSYNEQFF. In nucleotides, the CDR3 is TGTGCCACCACCGGTAGGCGGGAGGGATCCTACAATGAGCAGTTCTTC.

This chain uses TRBV5-5 with TRBJ1-4, with D possibly being TRBD1 (6 bases). The CDR3 covers 16 residues. The V gene's germline CDR1 is SGHKS and CDR2 YYEKEE (reference sequence). The V and J ends lost 4 bases and 0 bases respectively, with 13 bases between them. CDR3 sequence (DNA): TGTGCCAGCAGCATTGGGACAACAGCAACTAATGAAAAACTGTTTTTT. Its translation: CASSIGTTATNEKLFF.

This clone occurred a few times. The chain employs TRBV5-4 and TRBJ1-1; 7 positions match TRBD1. After removal of 4 bases from V and 1 base from J, the junction contained 10 bases not matched to a gene. The CDR3 covers 16 residues. Germline CDR1 and CDR2: SGHNT and YYREEE (reference sequence). The CDR3 here is CASSPTGKLRNTEAFF. In DNA, the CDR3 is TGTGCCAGCAGCCCGACAGGGAAGCTTCGGAACACTGAAGCTTTCTTT.

The V and J genes are TRBV19 and TRBJ1-5, with unresolved D. CDR1 and CDR2 (germline): LNHDA, SQIVND (reference sequence). Between the trimmed V and J ends, which lost 4 bases and 9 bases, there was a span of 22 bases. The CDR3 is made up of 16 amino acids. CDR3 protein: CASSTQVLALPSPQHF. The CDR3 bases are TGTGCCAGTAGTACCCAGGTGCTGGCCCTCCCATCGCCCCAGCATTTT.

The J gene is TRBJ2-7, the V gene TRBV9; D is undetermined. Trimming pared 2 bases from V and 0 bases from J, leaving 9 bases between. The CDR3 has 14 amino acids. Germline values: CDR1 SGDLS, CDR2 YYNGEE. CDR3 coding DNA: TGTGCCAGCAGCGTTCTGTGGAGCTCCTACGAGCAGTACTTC. Its translation: CASSVLWSSYEQYF.

This chain uses TRBV4-2 with TRBJ2-1, with TRBD1 identical over 7 bases. V shed 4 bases, J shed 4 bases, and the junction held 4 bases outside the gene matches. Germline CDR1 reads LGHNA; CDR2 reads YNFKEQ. The CDR3 runs to 14 residues. The CDR3 coding sequence is TGTGCCAGCAGCCGGAAGGGGGCTTACAATGAGCAGTTCTTC. This gives the protein CASSRKGAYNEQFF.

The V call is TRBV10-3, the J call TRBJ2-6; D is unclear. Germline CDR1 and CDR2: ENHRY and SYGVKD. Trimming removed 11 bases at V and 0 bases at J, with 17 bases between. The CDR3 is made up of 16 amino acids. CDR3 in amino acids: CAPPSRANSGANVLTF. The CDR3 bases are TGTGCCCCCCCCTCCCGCGCTAACTCTGGGGCCAACGTCCTGACTTTC.

CDR3 loop: CASSLISDEQYF. The CDR3 coding sequence is TGTGCCAGCAGCTTAATTAGCGACGAGCAGTACTTC. The chain uses TRBV11-2 and TRBJ2-7; D may be TRBD2 (5 bases). The V end lost 2 bases, the J end lost 5 bases, and 7 bases lay between the germline ends. Germline values: CDR1 SGHAT, CDR2 FQNNGV. The CDR3 loop spans 12 amino acids.

The chain carries TRBV6-5 and TRBJ1-2, with D maybe TRBD1 (5 bases). CDR3 length: 14 amino acids. V dropped 2 bases and J dropped 7 bases, with 14 bases sitting between them. Germline V gene lookup returns CDR1 MNHEY and CDR2 SVGAGI. The CDR3 DNA is TGTGCCAGCAGTTACGGTGCCCAGGGAGGTGGCTACACCTTC. It codes for CASSYGAQGGGYTF.

This chain uses TRBV29-1 with TRBJ1-4; D is unresolved. V dropped 6 bases and J dropped 8 bases, with 13 bases sitting between them. Germline loops: CDR1 SQVTM, CDR2 ANQGSEA. CDR3 length equals 12 residues. The CDR3 DNA sequence: TGCAGCGTCCACGGGAGACACGAAAAACTGTTTTTT. Its protein is CSVHGRHEKLFF.

This clone was counted a single time. The chain employs TRBV6-5 and TRBJ1-1; 7 bases line up with TRBD1. Germline trimming cut 5 bases from V and 1 base from J; bases unmatched to any gene: 7. Germline V gene sequence: CDR1 MNHEY, CDR2 SVGAGI. The CDR3 extends over 15 amino acids. CDR3 loop: CASSRTGRGNTEAFF. The CDR3 bases are TGTGCCAGCAGTCGGACAGGCCGCGGGAACACTGAAGCTTTCTTT.

The gene calls are TRBV7-2 and TRBJ1-2, with D maybe TRBD1 (5 bases). V lost 8 bases to trimming and J lost 9 bases, with 25 bases between them. CDR1 is SGHTA, CDR2 FQGNSA, per germline. This CDR3 is built from 15 residues. The CDR3: CASSYSGGVRASYTF. Written as DNA, the CDR3 is TGTGCCAGCTCCTACTCGGGGGGGGTGAGGGCGAGCTACACCTTC.

This sequence joins TRBV11-2 and TRBJ2-7; D might be TRBD2 (6 bases). CDR1 and CDR2 (germline): SGHAT, FQNNGV. This CDR3 has 15 amino acids. The germline V and J ends were trimmed by 5 bases and 7 bases, with 21 bases remaining between them. The CDR3 protein is CASSAGWLETGEQYF. In nucleotides, the CDR3 is TGTGCCAGCAGCGCGGGGTGGCTGGAGACGGGGGAGCAGTACTTC.

This clone has just one count. J is TRBJ2-3 and V is TRBV3-1 (or the pseudogene TRBV3-2); tentatively, D is TRBD2 (6 bases). Germline CDR1 and CDR2: LGHDT and YNNKEL (reference sequence). There are 15 residues in the CDR3. V was trimmed by 4 bases and J by 2 bases, leaving 13 bases between them. The CDR3 sequence is CASSPYPGLTDTQYF. The CDR3 DNA follows: TGTGCCAGCAGCCCCTATCCGGGACTCACAGATACGCAGTATTTT.

This clone has a handful of counts. The chain links TRBV6-1 to TRBJ1-5; 8 positions match TRBD1. The V segment lost 3 bases and the J segment 4 bases; nucleotides outside the gene matches: 5. The CDR3 runs 15 residues. Germline V gene sequence: CDR1 MNHNS, CDR2 SASEGT. The CDR3, as DNA: TGTGCCAGCAGTGACACAGGGGGGCCGAATCAGCCCCAGCATTTT. This translates into CASSDTGGPNQPQHF.

The chain carries TRBV7-9 and TRBJ2-2; D is undetermined. V was clipped by 3 bases and J by 4 bases, with 9 bases between them. From germline, CDR1 is SEHNR and CDR2 FQNEAQ (reference sequence). CDR3 length: 14 residues. CDR3 nucleotide sequence: TGTGCCAGCAGCTTGCTTTCGAGCACCGGGGAGCTGTTTTTT. This translates into CASSLLSSTGELFF. Filled out from reference TRBV7-9 and TRBJ2-2, the complete variable domain reads DTGVSQNPRHKITKRGQNVTFRCDPISEHNRLYWYRQTLGQGPEFLTYFQNEAQLEKSRLLSDRFSAERPKGSFSTLEIQRTEQGDSAMYLCASSLLSSTGELFFGEGSRLTVL.

This clone was seen just once. V usage is TRBV6-5 and J usage is TRBJ1-3, with a tentative D call TRBD1 (6 bases). CDR3 length: 14 residues. V shed 8 bases and J shed 0 bases, with 11 bases lying between them. CDR1 is MNHEY and CDR2 is SVGAGI in the germline V gene. The CDR3 is CASLDRASGNTIYF. Here the CDR3 DNA reads TGTGCCAGCCTGGACAGAGCCTCTGGAAACACCATATATTTT.

The chain joins TRBV2 to TRBJ2-7, with TRBD2 identical over 7 bases. Trimming took 4 bases from V and 6 from J; bases not matched to a gene: 6. Germline CDR1 SNHLY, CDR2 FYNNEI. CDR3 size: 13 residues. In DNA, the CDR3 is TGTGCCAGCAGTGTCGCGGGGGATGGCGAGCAGTACTTC. It codes for CASSVAGDGEQYF.

The chain joins TRBV7-9 to TRBJ2-2; 8 bases map to TRBD2. The CDR3 extends over 15 amino acids. The ends lost 8 bases at V and 4 bases at J; junction bases unmatched: 9. Per the germline V gene, CDR1 is SEHNR and CDR2 is FQNEAQ (reference sequence). CDR3 nucleotide sequence: TGTGCCAGCGGACTCGGGGGGGCGCGCACCGGGGAGCTGTTTTTT. Translation: CASGLGGARTGELFF.

This clone was observed a single time. This chain joins TRBV24-1 and TRBJ2-3, with D perhaps TRBD1 (5 bases). Germline CDR1 is KGHDR and CDR2 is SFDVKD. V was clipped by 2 bases and J by 9 bases, with 11 bases between them. The CDR3 covers 13 residues. In nucleotides, the CDR3 is TGTGCCACCAGTGATTACAGGTTCCACACGCAGTATTTT. Translation gives CATSDYRFHTQYF.

V and J are TRBV11-3 and TRBJ2-1, with 7 positions matching TRBD1. This CDR3 is built from 13 residues. V lost 5 bases and J lost 7; bases outside the gene matches: 5. CDR1 is SGHNT, CDR2 YENEEA, per germline. The CDR3 bases are TGTGCCAGCAGCACACAACAGGGGAATGAGCAGTTCTTC. The encoded protein is CASSTQQGNEQFF.

In its sample, this clone was seen a few times. The chain combines TRBV5-1 with TRBJ1-2; 9 bases align to TRBD1. This CDR3 has 15 residues. With 4 bases clipped from V and 5 bases from J, the junction kept 9 bases outside the gene matches. Germline CDR1 is SGHRS and CDR2 is YFSETQ. The CDR3 nucleotides are TGCGCCAGCAGCCCGGGGACAGGGACCCTATATGGCTACACCTTC. Translation gives CASSPGTGTLYGYTF.

This clone was picked up one time. This sequence joins TRBV29-1 and TRBJ1-4, with 7 bases identical to TRBD1. In germline, CDR1 is SQVTM, CDR2 ANQGSEA. The CDR3 runs to 13 residues. J gave up 3 bases and V 6 bases, and 4 bases lay outside the gene matches. CDR3 sequence reads: CSVTGTANEKLFF. The CDR3 bases are TGCAGCGTAACCGGGACAGCTAATGAAAAACTGTTTTTT.

This clone appeared a single time. This chain joins TRBV30 and TRBJ2-5, with 13 bases that match TRBD2. CDR1 is GTSNPN and CDR2 is SVGIG in the germline V gene (reference sequence). The CDR3 loop spans 13 amino acids. J lost 5 bases, V lost 5 bases, and 2 bases had no gene match. The CDR3 sequence: CAWGTSGTETQYF. DNA for the CDR3: TGTGCCTGGGGGACTAGCGGGACTGAGACCCAGTACTTC.